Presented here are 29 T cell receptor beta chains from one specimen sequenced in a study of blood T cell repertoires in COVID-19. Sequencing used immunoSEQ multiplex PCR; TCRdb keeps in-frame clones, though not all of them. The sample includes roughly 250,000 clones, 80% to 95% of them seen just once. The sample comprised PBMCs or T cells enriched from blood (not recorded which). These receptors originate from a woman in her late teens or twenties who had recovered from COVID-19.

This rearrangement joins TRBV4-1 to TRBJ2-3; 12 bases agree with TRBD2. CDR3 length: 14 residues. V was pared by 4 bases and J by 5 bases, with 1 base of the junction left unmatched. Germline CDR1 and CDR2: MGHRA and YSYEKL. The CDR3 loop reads CASSRGLAGDTQYF. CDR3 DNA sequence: TGCGCCAGCAGCCGGGGACTAGCGGGAGATACGCAGTATTTT.

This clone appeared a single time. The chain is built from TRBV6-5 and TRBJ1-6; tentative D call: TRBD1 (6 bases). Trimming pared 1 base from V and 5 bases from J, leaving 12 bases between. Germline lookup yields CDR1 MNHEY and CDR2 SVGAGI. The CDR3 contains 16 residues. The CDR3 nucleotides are TGTGCCAGCAGTTACTGGCTGGGGGCGAATAATTCACCCCTCCACTTT. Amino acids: CASSYWLGANNSPLHF.

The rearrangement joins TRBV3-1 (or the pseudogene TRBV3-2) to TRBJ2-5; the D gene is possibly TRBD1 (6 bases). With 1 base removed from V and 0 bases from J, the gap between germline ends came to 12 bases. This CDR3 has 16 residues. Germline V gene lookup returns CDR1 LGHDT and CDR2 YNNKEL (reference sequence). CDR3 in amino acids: CASSQAGTQYQETQYF. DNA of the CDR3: TGTGCCAGCAGCCAAGCCGGGACACAGTACCAAGAGACCCAGTACTTC.

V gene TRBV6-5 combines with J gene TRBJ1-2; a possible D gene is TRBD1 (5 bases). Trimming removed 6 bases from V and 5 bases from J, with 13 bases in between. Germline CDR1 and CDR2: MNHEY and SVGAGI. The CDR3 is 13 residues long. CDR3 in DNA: TGTGCCAGCAGAAGGACCCAGGGATATGGCTACACCTTC. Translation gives CASRRTQGYGYTF.

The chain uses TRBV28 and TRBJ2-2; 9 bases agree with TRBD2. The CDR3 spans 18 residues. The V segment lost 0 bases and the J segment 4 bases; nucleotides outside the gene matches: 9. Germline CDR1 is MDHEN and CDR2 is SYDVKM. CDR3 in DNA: TGTGCCAGCAGTTTATGGGTTAGCGGGAGTGGTAGCACCGGGGAGCTGTTTTTT. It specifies CASSLWVSGSGSTGELFF.

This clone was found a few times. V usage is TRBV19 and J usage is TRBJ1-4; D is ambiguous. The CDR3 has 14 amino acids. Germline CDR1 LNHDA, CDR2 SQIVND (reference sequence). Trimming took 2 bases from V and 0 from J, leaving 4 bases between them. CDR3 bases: TGTGCCAGTAGTATACAGGCAACTAATGAAAAACTGTTTTTT. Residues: CASSIQATNEKLFF.

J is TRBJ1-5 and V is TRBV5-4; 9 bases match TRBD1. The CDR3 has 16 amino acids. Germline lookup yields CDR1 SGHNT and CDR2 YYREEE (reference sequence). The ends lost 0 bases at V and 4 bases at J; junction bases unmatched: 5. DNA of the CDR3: TGTGCCAGCAGCTTGGAAGGACAGGGGCGAAATCAGCCCCAGCATTTT. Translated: CASSLEGQGRNQPQHF.

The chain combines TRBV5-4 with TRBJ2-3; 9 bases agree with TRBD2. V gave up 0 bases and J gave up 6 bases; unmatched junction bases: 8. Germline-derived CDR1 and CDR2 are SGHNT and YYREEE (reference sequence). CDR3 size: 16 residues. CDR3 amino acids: CASSLAGGGARDTQYF. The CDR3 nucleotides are TGTGCCAGCAGCTTGGCCGGCGGGGGGGCCCGGGATACGCAGTATTTT.

The CDR3 DNA follows: TGTGCCAGCTCCCCGTTGGGGAGGTACGAGCAGTACTTC. Translation: CASSPLGRYEQYF. The gene calls are TRBV18 and TRBJ2-7; a weak D match, TRBD2 (6 bases). This CDR3 has 13 residues. The V and J ends lost 6 bases and 4 bases respectively, with 13 bases between them. CDR1 is KGHSH and CDR2 is LQKENI in the germline V gene.

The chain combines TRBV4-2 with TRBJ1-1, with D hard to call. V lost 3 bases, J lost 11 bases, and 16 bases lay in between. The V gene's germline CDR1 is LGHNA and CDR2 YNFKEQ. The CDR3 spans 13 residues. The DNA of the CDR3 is TGTGCCAGCAGCCAGCAATTGAGGGAATCGGCTTTCTTT. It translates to CASSQQLRESAFF.

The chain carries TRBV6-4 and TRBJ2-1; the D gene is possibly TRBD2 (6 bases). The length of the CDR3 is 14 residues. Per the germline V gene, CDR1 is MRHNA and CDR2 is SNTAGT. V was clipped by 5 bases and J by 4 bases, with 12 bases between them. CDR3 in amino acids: CASSLGGRYNEQFF. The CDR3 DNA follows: TGTGCCAGCAGTTTGGGGGGACGATACAATGAGCAGTTCTTC.

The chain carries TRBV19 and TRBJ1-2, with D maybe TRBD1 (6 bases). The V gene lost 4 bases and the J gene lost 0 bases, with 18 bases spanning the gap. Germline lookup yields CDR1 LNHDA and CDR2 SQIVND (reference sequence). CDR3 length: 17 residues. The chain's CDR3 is CASSTSGVPLANYGYTF. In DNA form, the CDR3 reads TGTGCCAGTAGTACCTCAGGGGTGCCCCTCGCTAACTATGGCTACACCTTC.

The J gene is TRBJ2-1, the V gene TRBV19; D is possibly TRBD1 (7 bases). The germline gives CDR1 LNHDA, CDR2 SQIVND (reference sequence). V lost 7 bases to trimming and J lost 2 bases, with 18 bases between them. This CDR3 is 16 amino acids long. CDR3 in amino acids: CASIRGAGGPYNEQFF. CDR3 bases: TGTGCCAGTATCAGGGGGGCAGGAGGGCCCTACAATGAGCAGTTCTTC.

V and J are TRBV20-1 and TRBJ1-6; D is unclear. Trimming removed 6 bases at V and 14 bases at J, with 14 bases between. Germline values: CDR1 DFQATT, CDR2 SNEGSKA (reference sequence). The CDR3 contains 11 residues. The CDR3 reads CSARGPSALHF. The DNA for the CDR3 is TGCAGTGCCCGAGGTCCCTCGGCCCTCCACTTT.

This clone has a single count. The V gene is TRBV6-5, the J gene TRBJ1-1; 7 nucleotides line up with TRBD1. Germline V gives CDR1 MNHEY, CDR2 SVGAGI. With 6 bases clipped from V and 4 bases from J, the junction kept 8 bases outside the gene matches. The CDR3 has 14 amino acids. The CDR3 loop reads CASRSTGVGTEAFF. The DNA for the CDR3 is TGTGCCAGCAGGTCAACAGGGGTAGGCACTGAAGCTTTCTTT.

The CDR3 region is CAIRRLAGADTQYF. The CDR3 bases are TGTGCCATCAGGAGACTAGCGGGGGCGGATACGCAGTATTTT. The rearrangement links TRBV10-3 to TRBJ2-3; 12 bases line up with TRBD2. Germline-derived CDR1 and CDR2 are ENHRY and SYGVKD. The CDR3 consists of 14 residues. J lost 6 bases, V lost 6 bases, and 4 bases had no gene match.

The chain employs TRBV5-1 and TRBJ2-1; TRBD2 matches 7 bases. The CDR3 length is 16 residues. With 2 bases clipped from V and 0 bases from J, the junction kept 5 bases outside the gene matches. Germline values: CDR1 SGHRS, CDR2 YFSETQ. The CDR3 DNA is TGCGCCAGCAGCTTAAAAGCGGGGAGCTCCTACAATGAGCAGTTCTTC. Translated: CASSLKAGSSYNEQFF.

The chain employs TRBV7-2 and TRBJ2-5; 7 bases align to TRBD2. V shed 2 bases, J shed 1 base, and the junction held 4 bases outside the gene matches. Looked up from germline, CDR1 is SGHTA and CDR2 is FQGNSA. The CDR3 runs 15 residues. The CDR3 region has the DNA TGTGCCAGCAGCTTACAAGCGGGGCCCCAAGAGACCCAGTACTTC. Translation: CASSLQAGPQETQYF.

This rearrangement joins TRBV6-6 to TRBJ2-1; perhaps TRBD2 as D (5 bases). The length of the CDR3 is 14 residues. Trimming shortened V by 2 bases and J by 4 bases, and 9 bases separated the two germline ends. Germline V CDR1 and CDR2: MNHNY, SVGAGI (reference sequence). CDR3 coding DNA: TGTGCCAGCAGTTACCTAGCACGATACAATGAGCAGTTCTTC. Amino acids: CASSYLARYNEQFF.

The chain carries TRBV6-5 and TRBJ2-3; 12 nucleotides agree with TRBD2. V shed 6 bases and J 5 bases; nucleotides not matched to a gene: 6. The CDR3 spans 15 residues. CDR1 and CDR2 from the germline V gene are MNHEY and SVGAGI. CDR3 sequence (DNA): TGTGCCAGCAGAACTAGCGGGAGGTCGTTAGATACGCAGTATTTT. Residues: CASRTSGRSLDTQYF.

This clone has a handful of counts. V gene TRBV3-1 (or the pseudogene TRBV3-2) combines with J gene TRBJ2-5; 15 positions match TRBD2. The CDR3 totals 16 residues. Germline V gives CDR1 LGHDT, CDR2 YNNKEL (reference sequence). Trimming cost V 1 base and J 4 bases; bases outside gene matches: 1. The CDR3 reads CASSQGTSGGGETQYF. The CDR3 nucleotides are TGTGCCAGCAGCCAAGGGACTAGCGGGGGGGGAGAGACCCAGTACTTC.

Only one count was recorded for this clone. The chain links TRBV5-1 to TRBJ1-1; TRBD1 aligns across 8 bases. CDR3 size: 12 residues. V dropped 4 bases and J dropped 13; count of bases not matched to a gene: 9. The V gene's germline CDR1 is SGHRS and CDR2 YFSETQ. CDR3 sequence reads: CASSGSGTGGFF. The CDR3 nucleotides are TGCGCCAGCAGCGGTTCGGGGACAGGAGGTTTCTTT.

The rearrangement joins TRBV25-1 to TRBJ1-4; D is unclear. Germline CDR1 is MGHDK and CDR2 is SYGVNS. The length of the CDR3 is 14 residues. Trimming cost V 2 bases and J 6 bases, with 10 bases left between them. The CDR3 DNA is TGTGCCAGCAGTGAACCTACACTACATGAAAAACTGTTTTTT. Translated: CASSEPTLHEKLFF.

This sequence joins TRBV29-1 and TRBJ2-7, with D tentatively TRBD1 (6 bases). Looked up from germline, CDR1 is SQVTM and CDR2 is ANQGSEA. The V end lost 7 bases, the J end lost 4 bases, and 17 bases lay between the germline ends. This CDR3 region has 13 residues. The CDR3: CSATQGLLYEQYF. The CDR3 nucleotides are TGCAGCGCCACCCAGGGGTTATTGTACGAGCAGTACTTC.

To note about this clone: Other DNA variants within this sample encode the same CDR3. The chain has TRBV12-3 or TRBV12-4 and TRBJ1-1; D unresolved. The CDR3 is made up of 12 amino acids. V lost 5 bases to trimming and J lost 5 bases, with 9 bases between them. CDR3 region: CASSTGGTEAFF. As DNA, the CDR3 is TGTGCCAGCAGTACGGGAGGAACTGAAGCTTTCTTT.

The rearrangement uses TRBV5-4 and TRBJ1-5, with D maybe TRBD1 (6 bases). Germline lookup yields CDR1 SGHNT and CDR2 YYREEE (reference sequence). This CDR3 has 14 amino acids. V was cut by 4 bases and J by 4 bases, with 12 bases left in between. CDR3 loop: CASSLGGGNQPQHF. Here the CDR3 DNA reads TGTGCCAGCAGCCTGGGGGGCGGAAATCAGCCCCAGCATTTT.

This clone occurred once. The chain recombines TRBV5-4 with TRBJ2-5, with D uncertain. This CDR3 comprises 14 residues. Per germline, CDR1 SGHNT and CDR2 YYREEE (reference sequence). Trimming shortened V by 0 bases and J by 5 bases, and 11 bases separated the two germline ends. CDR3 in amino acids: CASSLEGASETQYF. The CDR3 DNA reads TGTGCCAGCAGCTTGGAAGGAGCCTCGGAGACCCAGTACTTC.

The CDR3 is CASSLWGQGWEGYGYTF. In DNA form, the CDR3 reads TGTGCCAGCAGTTTATGGGGACAGGGCTGGGAAGGCTATGGCTACACCTTC. The chain couples TRBV28 to TRBJ1-2; 9 bases are a match to TRBD1. J was trimmed by 4 bases and V by 0 bases; bases with no gene match: 9. Germline assignment: CDR1 MDHEN and CDR2 SYDVKM. This CDR3 contains 17 residues.

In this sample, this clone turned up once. CDR3 nucleotide sequence: TGTGCCAGCTCAACAGACAGGGTACCTGGAAACACCATATATTTT. Translation: CASSTDRVPGNTIYF. The rearrangement links TRBV18 to TRBJ1-3, with 7 nucleotides matching TRBD1. V was pared by 5 bases and J by 2 bases, with 6 bases of the junction left unmatched. From germline, CDR1 is KGHSH and CDR2 LQKENI. The CDR3 runs 15 residues.